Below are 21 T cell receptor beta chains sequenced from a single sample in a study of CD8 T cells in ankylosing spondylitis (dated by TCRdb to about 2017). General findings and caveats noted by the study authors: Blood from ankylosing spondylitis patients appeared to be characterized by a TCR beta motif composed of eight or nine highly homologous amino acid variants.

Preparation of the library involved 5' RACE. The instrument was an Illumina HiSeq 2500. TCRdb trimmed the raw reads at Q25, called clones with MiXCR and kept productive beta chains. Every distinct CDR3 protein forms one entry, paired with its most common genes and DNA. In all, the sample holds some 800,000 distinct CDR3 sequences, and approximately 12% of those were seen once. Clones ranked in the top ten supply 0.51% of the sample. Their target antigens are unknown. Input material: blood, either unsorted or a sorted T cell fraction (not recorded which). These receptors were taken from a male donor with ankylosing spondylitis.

The CDR3 DNA reads as TGCGCCAGCAGCTTGGAAGGGGGTCGGGGTGAAAAACTGTTTTTT. It codes for CASSLEGGRGEKLFF. This chain connects TRBV5-1 to TRBJ1-4, with D possibly matching TRBD1 (6 bases). This CDR3 spans 15 amino acids. V dropped 0 bases and J dropped 7 bases, with 13 bases sitting between them. The germline V gene encodes CDR1 SGHRS and CDR2 YFSETQ.

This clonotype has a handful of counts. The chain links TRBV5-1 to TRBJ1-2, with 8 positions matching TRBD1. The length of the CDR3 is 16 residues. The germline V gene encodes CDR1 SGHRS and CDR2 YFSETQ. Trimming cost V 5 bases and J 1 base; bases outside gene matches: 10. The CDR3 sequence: CASSLSGGGGNYGYTF. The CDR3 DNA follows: TGCGCCAGCAGTCTCTCAGGGGGCGGTGGTAACTATGGCTACACCTTC. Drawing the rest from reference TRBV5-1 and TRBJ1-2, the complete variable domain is KAGVTQTPRYLIKTRGQQVTLSCSPISGHRSVSWYQQTPGQGLQFLFEYFSETQRNKGNFPGRFSGRQFSNSRSEMNVSTLELGDSALYLCASSLSGGGGNYGYTFGSGTRLTVV.

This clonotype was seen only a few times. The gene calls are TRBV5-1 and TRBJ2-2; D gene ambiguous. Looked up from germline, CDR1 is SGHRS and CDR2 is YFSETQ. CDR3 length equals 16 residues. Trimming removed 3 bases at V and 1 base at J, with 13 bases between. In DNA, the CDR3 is TGCGCCAGCAGCTACAGCAGTAGCCTGAACACCGGGGAGCTGTTTTTT. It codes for CASSYSSSLNTGELFF.

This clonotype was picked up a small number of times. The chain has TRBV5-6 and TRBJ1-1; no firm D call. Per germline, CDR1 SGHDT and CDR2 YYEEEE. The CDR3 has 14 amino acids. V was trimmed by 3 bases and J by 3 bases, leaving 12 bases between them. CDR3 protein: CASSSRHGDTEAFF. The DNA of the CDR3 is TGTGCCAGCAGCTCGAGACATGGAGACACTGAAGCTTTCTTT. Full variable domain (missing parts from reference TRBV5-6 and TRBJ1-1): DAGVTQSPTHLIKTRGQQVTLRCSPKSGHDTVSWYQQALGQGPQFIFQYYEEEERQRGNFPDRFSGHQFPNYSSELNVNALLLGDSALYLCASSSRHGDTEAFFGQGTRLTVV.

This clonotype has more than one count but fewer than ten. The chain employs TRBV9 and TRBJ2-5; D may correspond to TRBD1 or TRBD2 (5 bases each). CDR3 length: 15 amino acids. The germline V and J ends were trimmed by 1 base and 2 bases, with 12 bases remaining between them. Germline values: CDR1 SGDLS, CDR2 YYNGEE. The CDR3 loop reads CASSVHGGGQETQYF. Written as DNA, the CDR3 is TGTGCCAGCAGCGTACACGGTGGGGGACAAGAGACCCAGTACTTC.

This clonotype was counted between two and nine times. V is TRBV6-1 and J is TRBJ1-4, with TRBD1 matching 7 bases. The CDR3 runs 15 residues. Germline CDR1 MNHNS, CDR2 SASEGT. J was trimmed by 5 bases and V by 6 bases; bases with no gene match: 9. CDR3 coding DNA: TGTGCCAGCAGCCCCGAACCGGACAGGAATGAAAAACTGTTTTTT. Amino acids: CASSPEPDRNEKLFF.

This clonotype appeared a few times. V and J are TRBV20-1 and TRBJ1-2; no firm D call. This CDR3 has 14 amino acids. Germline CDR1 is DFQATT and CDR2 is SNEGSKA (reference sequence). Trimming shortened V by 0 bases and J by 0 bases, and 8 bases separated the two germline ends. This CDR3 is CSARDGRSNYGYTF. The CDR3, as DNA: TGCAGTGCTAGAGACGGCAGGTCTAACTATGGCTACACCTTC.

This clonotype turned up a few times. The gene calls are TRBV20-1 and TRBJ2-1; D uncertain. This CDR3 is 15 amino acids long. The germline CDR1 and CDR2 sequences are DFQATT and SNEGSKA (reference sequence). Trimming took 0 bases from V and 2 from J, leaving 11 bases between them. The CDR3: CSARDRQRTYNEQFF. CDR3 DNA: TGCAGTGCTAGAGATCGGCAGAGGACCTACAATGAGCAGTTCTTC.

As DNA, the CDR3 is TGTGCCAGCAGCACGACAGGGTTTGACACTGAAGCTTTCTTT. Translation: CASSTTGFDTEAFF. The rearrangement links TRBV7-3 to TRBJ1-1; 7 positions match TRBD1. This CDR3 has 14 residues. Losses at the gene ends were 5 bases for V and 3 bases for J; bases not matched to a gene: 6. From germline, CDR1 is SGHTA and CDR2 FQGTGA.

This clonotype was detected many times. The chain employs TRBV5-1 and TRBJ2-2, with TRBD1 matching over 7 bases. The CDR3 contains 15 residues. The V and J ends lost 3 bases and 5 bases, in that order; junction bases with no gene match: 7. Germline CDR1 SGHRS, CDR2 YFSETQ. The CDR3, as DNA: TGCGCCAGCAGCTCCAGGGGGAGAGGGACCGGGGAGCTGTTTTTT. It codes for CASSSRGRGTGELFF.

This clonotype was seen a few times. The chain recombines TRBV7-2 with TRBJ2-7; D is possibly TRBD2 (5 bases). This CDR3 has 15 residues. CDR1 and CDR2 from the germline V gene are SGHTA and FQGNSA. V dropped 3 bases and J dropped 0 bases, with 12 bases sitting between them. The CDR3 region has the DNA TGTGCCAGCAGCTTGCGGGTCTCAATCTCCTACGAGCAGTACTTC. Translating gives CASSLRVSISYEQYF.

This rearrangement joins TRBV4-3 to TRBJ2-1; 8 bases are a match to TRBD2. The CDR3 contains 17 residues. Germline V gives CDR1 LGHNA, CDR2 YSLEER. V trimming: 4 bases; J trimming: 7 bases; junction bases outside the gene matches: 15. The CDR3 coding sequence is TGCGCCAGCAGCCTTCGACTAGCGTGGGGGGTAATAAATGAGCAGTTCTTC. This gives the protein CASSLRLAWGVINEQFF.

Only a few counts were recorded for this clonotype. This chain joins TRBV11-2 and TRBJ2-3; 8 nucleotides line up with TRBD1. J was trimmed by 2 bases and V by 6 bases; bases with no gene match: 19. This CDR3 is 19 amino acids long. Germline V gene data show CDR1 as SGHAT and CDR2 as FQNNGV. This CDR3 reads CASRGGATGQGKYTDTQYF. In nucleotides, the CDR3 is TGTGCCAGCAGGGGGGGTGCCACAGGACAGGGAAAGTACACAGATACGCAGTATTTT.

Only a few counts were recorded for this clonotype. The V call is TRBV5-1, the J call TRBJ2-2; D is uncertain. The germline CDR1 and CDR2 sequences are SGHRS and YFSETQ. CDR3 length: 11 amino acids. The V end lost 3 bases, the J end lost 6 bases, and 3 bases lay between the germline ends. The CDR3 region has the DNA TGCGCCAGCAGCTGGGCCGGGGAGCTGTTTTTT. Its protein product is CASSWAGELFF.

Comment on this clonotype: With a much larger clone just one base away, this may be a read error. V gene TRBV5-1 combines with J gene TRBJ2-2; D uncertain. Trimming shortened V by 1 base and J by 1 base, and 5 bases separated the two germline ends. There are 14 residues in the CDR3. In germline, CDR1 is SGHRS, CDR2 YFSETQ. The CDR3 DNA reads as TGCGCCAGCAGCTTGCCCCGGAACACCGGGGAGCTGTTTTTT. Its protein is CASSLPRNTGELFF.

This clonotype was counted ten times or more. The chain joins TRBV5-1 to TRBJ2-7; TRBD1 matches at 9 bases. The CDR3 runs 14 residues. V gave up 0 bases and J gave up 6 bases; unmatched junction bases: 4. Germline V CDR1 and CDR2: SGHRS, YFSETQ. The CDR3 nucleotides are TGCGCCAGCAGCTTGGGGACAGGGGCTCTCGAGCAGTACTTC. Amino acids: CASSLGTGALEQYF. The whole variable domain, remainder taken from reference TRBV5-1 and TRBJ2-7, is KAGVTQTPRYLIKTRGQQVTLSCSPISGHRSVSWYQQTPGQGLQFLFEYFSETQRNKGNFPGRFSGRQFSNSRSEMNVSTLELGDSALYLCASSLGTGALEQYFGPGTRLTVT.

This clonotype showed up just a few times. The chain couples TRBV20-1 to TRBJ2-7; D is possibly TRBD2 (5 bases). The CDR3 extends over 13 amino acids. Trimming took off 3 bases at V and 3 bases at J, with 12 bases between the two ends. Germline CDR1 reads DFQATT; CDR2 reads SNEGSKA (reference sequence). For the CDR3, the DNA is TGCAGTGCTAGGCCTAGCCGATACTACGAGCAGTACTTC. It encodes CSARPSRYYEQYF.

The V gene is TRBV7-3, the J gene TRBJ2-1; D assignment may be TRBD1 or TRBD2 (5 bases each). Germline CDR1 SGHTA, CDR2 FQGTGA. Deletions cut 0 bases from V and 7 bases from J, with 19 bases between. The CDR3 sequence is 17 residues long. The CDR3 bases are TGTGCCAGCAGCTTAACGGTTCGGCAGGGAGCAGGAAATGAGCAGTTCTTC. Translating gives CASSLTVRQGAGNEQFF. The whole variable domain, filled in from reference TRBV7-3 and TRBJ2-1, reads GAGVSQTPSNKVTEKGKYVELRCDPISGHTALYWYRQSLGQGPEFLIYFQGTGAADDSGLPNDRFFAVRPEGSVSTLKIQRTERGDSAVYLCASSLTVRQGAGNEQFFGPGTRLTVL.

For the CDR3, the DNA is TGTGCCAGCAGAATAGACAGCTCCTACGAGCAGTACTTC. Translated, it gives CASRIDSSYEQYF. The V and J genes are TRBV6-2 or TRBV6-3 and TRBJ2-7; a possible D gene is TRBD1 (5 bases). Germline V gene data show CDR1 as MNHEY and CDR2 as SVGEGT. CDR3 length: 13 residues. Trimming pared 6 bases from V and 0 bases from J, leaving 9 bases between.

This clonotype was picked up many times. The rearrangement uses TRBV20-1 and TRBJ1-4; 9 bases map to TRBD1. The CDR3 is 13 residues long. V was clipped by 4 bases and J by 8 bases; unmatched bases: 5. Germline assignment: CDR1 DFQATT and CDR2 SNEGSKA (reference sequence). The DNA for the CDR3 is TGCAGTGCTACGGACAGGGGAGGGGAAAAACTGTTTTTT. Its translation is CSATDRGGEKLFF.

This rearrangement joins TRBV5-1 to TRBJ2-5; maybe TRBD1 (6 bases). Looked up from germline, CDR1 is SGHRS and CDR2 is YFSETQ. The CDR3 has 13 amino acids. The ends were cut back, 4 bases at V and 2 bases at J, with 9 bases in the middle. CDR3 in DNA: TGCGCCAGCAGCGAGGGGGAACAAGAGACCCAGTACTTC. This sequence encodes CASSEGEQETQYF.